This entry features one T cell receptor (beta chain) sequence. The same CDR3 arises from other DNA sequences in this sample as well. These data originate in a study of cytomegalovirus exposure and HLA in healthy donors. 60 Vbeta and 13 Jbeta primers were used in PCR. Repertoires were generated with immunoSEQ multiplex PCR, while TCRdb's copy carries only in-frame clones and drops some. The sample records over 80,000 clones, roughly 70% being singletons. The germline V gene has CDR1 MGHRA and CDR2 YSYEKL. CDR3 length equals 12 residues. V was pared by 4 bases and J by 4 bases, with 5 bases between. The donors were healthy bone marrow donors.

The sequence was obtained from a man aged 35 to 55 in good health and CMV-seronegative. This rearrangement joins TRBV4-1 to TRBJ1-5; D remains unclear. The sample was PBMCs. This CDR3 is CASSRGNQPQHF. The CDR3 nucleotides are TGCGCCAGCAGCCGCGGTAATCAGCCCCAGCATTTT.